The 23 T cell receptor beta chains below come from one sample, sequenced in a study of Graves' ophthalmopathy and Graves' hyperthyroidism. From RNA, the CDR3 regions of TCR beta chains were amplified and sequenced. Second-round multiplex PCR followed a first-round RT-PCR using HTBI primers. A single record per CDR3 protein comes from TCRdb applying MiXCR to the multiplex PCR reads. The sample records 200,000 to 250,000 distinct CDR3 sequences, roughly 27% being singletons. The material sequenced was peripheral blood. These receptors all stem from a man aged 45-60 years with Graves' ophthalmopathy.

This clonotype was seen at least ten times. This chain uses TRBV12-3 or TRBV12-4 with TRBJ1-2; 7 positions agree with TRBD1. The CDR3 sequence is 13 residues long. After removal of 6 bases from V and 8 bases from J, the junction contained 9 bases not matched to a gene. Here the CDR3 DNA reads TGTGCCAGCAGCCCAACAGGGGAGGAGGGCTACACCTTC. Translating it yields CASSPTGEEGYTF.

This clonotype was detected ten times or more. A much larger clone is a single base away; this may be a read error. The V gene is TRBV9, the J gene TRBJ1-1; possibly TRBD1 for D (6 bases). Germline loops: CDR1 SGDLS, CDR2 YYNGEE. The germline V and J ends were trimmed by 3 bases and 1 base, with 7 bases remaining between them. This CDR3 has 13 residues. The CDR3 DNA is TGTGCCAGCAGCGCGGGACAGAACACTGAAGCTTTCTTT. Translation: CASSAGQNTEAFF.

This clonotype was counted at least ten times. The J gene is TRBJ2-7, the V gene TRBV3-1, with D possibly being TRBD2 (5 bases). This CDR3 has 13 amino acids. Deletions cut 3 bases from V and 5 bases from J, with 11 bases between. Germline loops: CDR1 LGHDT, CDR2 YNNKEL (reference sequence). Written as DNA, the CDR3 is TGTGCCAGCAGCCATCGAGGGTGGAACGAGCAGTACTTC. This codes for CASSHRGWNEQYF.

This clonotype was picked up many times. This chain uses TRBV19 with TRBJ2-7, with 9 bases that match TRBD1. The CDR3 spans 15 residues. V lost 5 bases to trimming and J lost 2 bases; unmatched junction nucleotides: 7. Germline CDR1 is LNHDA and CDR2 is SQIVND (reference sequence). For the CDR3, the DNA is TGTGCCAGTAGTGCGGGACAGGGAGGCGCCTACGAGCAGTACTTC. It translates to CASSAGQGGAYEQYF.

This clonotype was recorded at least ten times. The rearrangement links TRBV6-5 to TRBJ2-7, with TRBD1 identical over 9 bases. The CDR3 covers 13 residues. CDR1 and CDR2 from the germline V gene are MNHEY and SVGAGI. Trimming cost V 11 bases and J 1 base; bases outside gene matches: 6. In nucleotides, the CDR3 is TGTGCCGCCAAGGACAGGGGTTCCTACGAGCAGTACTTC. Its translation: CAAKDRGSYEQYF.

This clonotype was picked up many times. This rearrangement joins TRBV10-3 to TRBJ2-7; D is ambiguous. The CDR3 has 13 amino acids. The V end lost 5 bases, the J end lost 0 bases, and 8 bases lay between the germline ends. Germline V gene lookup returns CDR1 ENHRY and CDR2 SYGVKD. This CDR3 is CAISSSSSYEQYF. In DNA, the CDR3 is TGTGCCATCAGTTCTTCCAGCTCCTACGAGCAGTACTTC.

This clonotype was found many times. V is TRBV30 and J is TRBJ2-7; maybe TRBD1 (6 bases). V gave up 5 bases and J gave up 4 bases, with 12 bases separating them. CDR3 size: 12 residues. Germline CDR1 is GTSNPN and CDR2 is SVGIG (reference sequence). The CDR3 here is CAWAQGRYEQYF. DNA of the CDR3: TGTGCCTGGGCCCAGGGGCGTTACGAGCAGTACTTC.

At least ten counts were recorded for this clonotype. The chain joins TRBV18 to TRBJ2-7; TRBD1 aligns across 9 bases. CDR1 is KGHSH and CDR2 is LQKENI in the germline V gene. This CDR3 has 15 residues. With V trimmed by 3 bases and J by 4 bases, 7 bases remained unmatched. The CDR3 DNA sequence: TGTGCCAGCTCACCCCGGCGGGACAGGGCGTACGAGCAGTACTTC. It specifies CASSPRRDRAYEQYF.

The table lists this clonotype with many counts. This rearrangement joins TRBV6-2 or TRBV6-3 to TRBJ2-7; D is possibly TRBD2 (7 bases). V lost 7 bases to trimming and J lost 5 bases, with 18 bases between them. The CDR3 contains 14 residues. Germline V gives CDR1 MNHEY, CDR2 SVGEGT. CDR3 loop: CASNPLGGRHEQYF. In DNA form, the CDR3 reads TGTGCCAGCAATCCCCTGGGGGGGCGCCACGAGCAGTACTTC.

This clonotype was seen ten or more times. The chain couples TRBV28 to TRBJ2-7, with a possible D match to TRBD2 (5 bases). Germline V gives CDR1 MDHEN, CDR2 SYDVKM. V lost 6 bases to trimming and J lost 1 base, with 10 bases between them. This CDR3 is built from 13 residues. This chain's CDR3 is CASRPEGSYEQYF. CDR3 bases: TGTGCCAGCAGGCCTGAGGGTTCCTACGAGCAGTACTTC.

This clonotype was detected many times. This chain uses TRBV30 with TRBJ1-3; TRBD1 is a possible D gene (6 bases). The germline V gene has CDR1 GTSNPN and CDR2 SVGIG (reference sequence). The CDR3 extends over 13 amino acids. Trimming took 2 bases from V and 2 from J, leaving 7 bases between them. The CDR3 nucleotides are TGTGCCTGGAGTCGGACAGCTGGAAACACCATATATTTT. As protein: CAWSRTAGNTIYF.

This clonotype was seen at least ten times. The chain combines TRBV28 with TRBJ2-6; D is perhaps TRBD2 (6 bases). This CDR3 region has 15 residues. The V end was cut by 2 bases, the J end by 7 bases, with 12 bases between. Germline V gene lookup returns CDR1 MDHEN and CDR2 SYDVKM. CDR3 DNA sequence: TGTGCCAGCAGTTTAAGTGGCGGGGTTGCCAACGTCCTGACTTTC. This translates into CASSLSGGVANVLTF.

The rearrangement joins TRBV6-1 to TRBJ2-7; 10 bases are shared with TRBD2. Per germline, CDR1 MNHNS and CDR2 SASEGT. The V and J ends lost 5 bases and 6 bases, in that order; junction bases with no gene match: 7. The CDR3 runs to 14 residues. CDR3 coding DNA: TGTGCCAGCAGTCCGACTAGCGGGTCACTCGAGCAGTACTTC. Its protein product is CASSPTSGSLEQYF.

The rearrangement joins TRBV15 to TRBJ1-1; D is undetermined. The CDR3 contains 15 residues. Per germline, CDR1 LNHNV and CDR2 YYDKDF (reference sequence). V was pared by 0 bases and J by 1 base, with 9 bases between. For the CDR3, the DNA is TGTGCCACCAGCAGAGATTTGGGTCAGAACACTGAAGCTTTCTTT. Protein sequence: CATSRDLGQNTEAFF.

This clonotype came up many times. V gene TRBV20-1 combines with J gene TRBJ2-4; 8 bases are a match to TRBD1. The CDR3 contains 15 residues. Trimming cost V 2 bases and J 0 bases; bases outside gene matches: 3. Germline V CDR1 and CDR2: DFQATT, SNEGSKA (reference sequence). CDR3 sequence: CSARRDRTAKNIQYF. The CDR3 DNA follows: TGCAGTGCTAGAAGGGACAGGACAGCCAAAAACATTCAGTACTTC.

The table lists this clonotype with many counts. V usage is TRBV7-2 and J usage is TRBJ2-2, with 10 bases aligning to TRBD2. The CDR3 spans 15 residues. J lost 4 bases, V lost 5 bases, and 4 bases had no gene match. Germline V gene sequence: CDR1 SGHTA, CDR2 FQGNSA. Written as DNA, the CDR3 is TGTGCCAGCAGCCCATGGACTAGCGGCACCGGGGAGCTGTTTTTT. This translates into CASSPWTSGTGELFF.

This clonotype was seen repeatedly, ten times or more. V usage is TRBV27 and J usage is TRBJ1-2; 7 bases agree with TRBD1. The V gene's germline CDR1 is MNHEY and CDR2 SMNVEV (reference sequence). V lost 6 bases to trimming and J lost 4 bases; unmatched junction nucleotides: 11. The CDR3 runs 15 residues. CDR3 bases: TGTGCCAGCAGGGACTATCAGGGGGGTTCCTATGGCTACACCTTC. Its protein is CASRDYQGGSYGYTF.

Ten or more counts support this clonotype. The genes are TRBV5-6 and TRBJ1-1; 8 bases line up with TRBD1. CDR3 size: 17 residues. V dropped 3 bases and J dropped 0; count of bases not matched to a gene: 10. Germline V lookup: CDR1 SGHDT, CDR2 YYEEEE. Written as DNA, the CDR3 is TGTGCCAGCAGCTCGGCGACAGGGGACCTCATGAACACTGAAGCTTTCTTT. It translates to CASSSATGDLMNTEAFF.

This clonotype was seen repeatedly, ten times or more. This chain links TRBV3-1 with TRBJ1-1, with TRBD1 as a possible D gene (5 bases). With 1 base removed from V and 2 bases from J, the gap between germline ends came to 17 bases. There are 17 residues in the CDR3. Per germline, CDR1 LGHDT and CDR2 YNNKEL (reference sequence). The chain's CDR3 is CASSQVAGGRTNTEAFF. The CDR3, as DNA: TGTGCCAGCAGCCAAGTGGCAGGAGGGAGGACAAACACTGAAGCTTTCTTT.

This clonotype was found many times. The V and J genes are TRBV27 and TRBJ1-1, with a tentative D call TRBD1 (6 bases). The germline V gene has CDR1 MNHEY and CDR2 SMNVEV (reference sequence). The CDR3 covers 15 residues. V was clipped by 3 bases and J by 2 bases, with 13 bases between them. The CDR3 is CASSFLRGLNTEAFF. The CDR3 nucleotides are TGTGCCAGCAGTTTTTTGCGGGGGCTTAACACTGAAGCTTTCTTT.

There are many counts of this clonotype. The chain carries TRBV5-1 and TRBJ2-7; either TRBD1 or TRBD2 may supply D (6 bases each). Trimming stripped 2 bases from V and 6 bases from J, with 15 bases between. This CDR3 comprises 14 residues. Germline V lookup: CDR1 SGHRS, CDR2 YFSETQ. This chain's CDR3 is CASSFREWGAEQYF. CDR3 sequence (DNA): TGCGCCAGCAGCTTTCGGGAATGGGGGGCCGAGCAGTACTTC.

The sample holds many counts of this clonotype. The rearrangement links TRBV20-1 to TRBJ2-7, with D unresolved. CDR1 and CDR2 from the germline V gene are DFQATT and SNEGSKA (reference sequence). The CDR3 runs 17 residues. With 0 bases removed from V and 3 bases from J, the gap between germline ends came to 21 bases. This CDR3 reads CSARDTAAAPPRYEQYF. CDR3 DNA: TGCAGTGCTAGAGATACGGCGGCGGCCCCTCCTCGCTACGAGCAGTACTTC.

Only a few counts were recorded for this clonotype. The chain has TRBV20-1 and TRBJ1-2; D not certain. V dropped 4 bases and J dropped 5 bases, with 8 bases sitting between them. CDR1 and CDR2 (germline): DFQATT, SNEGSKA (reference sequence). The CDR3 extends over 11 amino acids. The CDR3 DNA follows: TGCAGTGCTAACATAATGTATGGCTACACCTTC. It encodes CSANIMYGYTF.